A selection of T cell receptor beta chains follows, all from one sample in a study of Graves' ophthalmopathy and Graves' hyperthyroidism. Using its own MiXCR run on the multiplex PCR reads, TCRdb lists one record per CDR3 protein. The data show about 150,000 distinct CDR3 sequences, less than 45% seen once. Specimen: peripheral blood. The source is a woman in her 40s with Graves' ophthalmopathy. Each CDR3 is given without its conserved first and last residue. The D gene is left open where the match is weak.

d_call	v_call	cdr3_aa
TRBD2	TRBV15	ATSRNLRERDYEQY
-	TRBV19	ASSRTADNYGYT
-	TRBV7-9	ASSLNSVNTEAF
TRBD2	TRBV6-2/TRBV6-3	ASSYSRLAGSYEQY
-	TRBV20-1	SADTGPGELF
TRBD2	TRBV28	ASSLTSSGMGTQY
-	TRBV7-8	ASSLAGGPNNQPQH
-	TRBV6-1	ASSPIDTGELF
-	TRBV28	ASSFPPLSGSYEQY
TRBD1	TRBV29-1	SVEDRRTGAMNTEAF
TRBD2	TRBV6-5	ASSWKAGDEDWGETQY
-	TRBV15	ATSREDRSPYYEQY
TRBD1	TRBV19	ASTPWGTANTEAF
TRBD1	TRBV19	ASSIGQGTEQY
-	TRBV7-2	ASSRERGQETQY
-	TRBV6-1	ASRKPGPNTEAF
-	TRBV20-1	SARDGQWGYEQY
TRBD1	TRBV12-5	ASAQGASVYEQY
TRBD1	TRBV28	ASSLQGELSGYT
TRBD1	TRBV12-3/TRBV12-4	ASSLTGEIQPQH
-	TRBV5-1	ASSLVGEGTEAF
-	TRBV27	ASSPTAGLTIEAF
-	TRBV12-3/TRBV12-4	ASSWGTYYGYT
-	TRBV12-3/TRBV12-4	ASSLGDGYA
TRBD1	TRBV6-5	ASSYRQGYEQY
-	TRBV9	ASSVGGGGYGYT
-	TRBV5-1	ASSWGALSVKTGELF
-	TRBV7-2	ASSLASGRWQPQH
-	TRBV7-2	ASSPRDSTDTQY
-	TRBV6-5	ASSSMVPIPNYGYT
TRBD1	TRBV19	ASSRILPGQGSGELF